This T cell receptor (beta chain) appears in the sequencing data of a study of cytomegalovirus exposure and HLA in healthy donors. CDR1 is SGHAT and CDR2 is FQDESV in the germline V gene (reference sequence). CDR3 length equals 18 residues. J gave up 5 bases and V 1 base, and 10 bases lay outside the gene matches. PCR amplification relied on 60 Vbeta primers (plus 13 Jbeta primers). Profiled with immunoSEQ multiplex PCR; TCRdb holds only in-frame clones, not every one. The profile shows around 110,000 clones, around 80% of them singletons. This clone was recorded only once. The chain combines TRBV11-1 with TRBJ2-1; 11 bases map to TRBD2. What was sequenced was PBMCs. This receptor was taken from a woman younger than 30 in good health and CMV-seropositive. The CDR3 nucleotides read TGTGCCAGCAGCTTAGAGAGGCTAGCGGGAGGAAATAACAATGAGCAGTTCTTC. Amino acid sequence: CASSLERLAGGNNNEQFF.